Below are 27 T cell receptor beta chains sequenced from a single sample in a study of tissue T cells after allogeneic stem cell transplantation. Assay: immunoSEQ multiplex PCR; the TCRdb copy retains only in-frame clones and omits some. The sample lists some 10,000 clones; about 65% were seen once. The material was tissue from the stomach, obtained at autopsy. Receptors were obtained from a male donor aged 60 or over with lung cancer.

The V and J genes are TRBV11-2 and TRBJ1-6; 8 bases are a match to TRBD1. Germline CDR1 SGHAT, CDR2 FQNNGV. The CDR3 extends over 19 amino acids. The trim removed 0 bases at V and 0 bases at J, leaving 7 bases unmatched. The CDR3 loop reads CASSLDSGQGYSYNSPLHF. CDR3 nucleotide sequence: TGTGCCAGCAGCTTAGACTCAGGACAGGGCTACTCCTATAATTCACCCCTCCACTTT.

This clone has a handful of counts. The chain carries TRBV4-3 and TRBJ1-6; D is perhaps TRBD1 (5 bases). CDR3 size: 15 residues. The V gene's germline CDR1 is LGHNA and CDR2 YSLEER. Trimming took off 2 bases at V and 5 bases at J, with 10 bases between the two ends. The CDR3 nucleotides read TGCGCCAGCAGCCAACTGACAGCTGATAATTCACCCCTCCACTTT. This encodes CASSQLTADNSPLHF.

This clone was recorded a few times. The rearrangement uses TRBV7-6 and TRBJ2-2; either TRBD1 or TRBD2 may supply D (5 bases each). The CDR3 is 18 residues long. The germline gives CDR1 SGHVS, CDR2 FNYEAQ. The V end lost 0 bases, the J end lost 0 bases, and 14 bases lay between the germline ends. For the CDR3, the DNA is TGTGCCAGCAGCTTAGCGCTACCGGGACCCACGAACACCGGGGAGCTGTTTTTT. Translated, it gives CASSLALPGPTNTGELFF.

The chain links TRBV28 to TRBJ1-6; TRBD1 aligns across 7 bases. This CDR3 has 15 amino acids. Looked up from germline, CDR1 is MDHEN and CDR2 is SYDVKM. Unmatched junction bases numbered 10, after V lost 6 bases and J lost 8 bases. The CDR3 is CASSLPQTGDSPLHF. Written as DNA, the CDR3 is TGTGCCAGCAGCCTACCCCAAACAGGGGATTCACCCCTCCACTTT.

The chain is built from TRBV2 and TRBJ2-7, with TRBD2 as a possible D gene (5 bases). Trimming removed 6 bases at V and 5 bases at J, with 20 bases between. This CDR3 comprises 15 residues. Germline assignment: CDR1 SNHLY and CDR2 FYNNEI. CDR3 sequence: CASSGIPGSTNEQYF. The CDR3 bases are TGTGCCAGCAGCGGTATACCGGGATCTACGAACGAGCAGTACTTC.

The rearrangement links TRBV27 to TRBJ2-1, with D tentatively TRBD1 (5 bases). The CDR3 consists of 16 residues. In germline, CDR1 is MNHEY, CDR2 SMNVEV (reference sequence). Trimming stripped 8 bases from V and 10 bases from J, with 27 bases between. The CDR3 reads CASHQGGGIGYGEQFF. CDR3 in DNA: TGTGCCAGCCACCAGGGTGGCGGAATAGGATATGGGGAGCAGTTCTTC.

The J gene is TRBJ2-7, the V gene TRBV28; the D gene is possibly TRBD2 (6 bases). Trimming removed 2 bases at V and 4 bases at J, with 9 bases between. This CDR3 contains 13 residues. CDR1 MDHEN and CDR2 SYDVKM come from the germline V gene. CDR3 sequence (DNA): TGTGCCAGCAGTTTAGCGGGAACTTACGAGCAGTACTTC. This sequence encodes CASSLAGTYEQYF.

The rearrangement joins TRBV28 to TRBJ2-7, with D perhaps matching TRBD1 or TRBD2 (5 bases each). There are 14 residues in the CDR3. Germline lookup yields CDR1 MDHEN and CDR2 SYDVKM. Trimming removed 3 bases at V and 5 bases at J, with 14 bases between. CDR3 DNA sequence: TGTGCCAGCAGTTTCGGGGCGGCAGGGAACGAGCAGTACTTC. It specifies CASSFGAAGNEQYF.

CDR3 nucleotides: TGTGCCATCAGTGAGTTTCCGGGGGCGGAAAACGAGCAGTACTTC. Protein product: CAISEFPGAENEQYF. The rearrangement joins TRBV10-3 to TRBJ2-7, with D tentatively TRBD1 or TRBD2 (6 bases each). The V and J ends lost 1 base and 5 bases respectively, with 15 bases between them. The CDR3 runs 15 residues. Germline loops: CDR1 ENHRY, CDR2 SYGVKD.

This clone is medium-sized in the sample. This same CDR3 is encoded by further DNA sequences in the sample. The V and J genes are TRBV4-3 and TRBJ2-7; D gene unclear. The CDR3 has 14 residues. V gave up 2 bases and J gave up 0 bases, with 8 bases separating them. CDR1 and CDR2 from the germline V gene are LGHNA and YSLEER. The CDR3 loop is CASSQSRTSYEQYF. CDR3 nucleotide sequence: TGCGCCAGCAGCCAAAGCCGTACCTCCTACGAGCAGTACTTC.

J is TRBJ2-1 and V is TRBV7-9; TRBD1 might be the D (6 bases). The CDR3 is 16 residues long. Trimming pared 5 bases from V and 7 bases from J, leaving 21 bases between. The V gene's germline CDR1 is SEHNR and CDR2 FQNEAQ (reference sequence). The CDR3 DNA sequence: TGTGCCAGCAGCCACTGGACAGTTGAGAGGGGGAATGAGCAGTTCTTC. Translating gives CASSHWTVERGNEQFF.

The chain uses TRBV5-6 and TRBJ2-3; 9 bases agree with TRBD1. Germline CDR1 is SGHDT and CDR2 is YYEEEE. With 4 bases clipped from V and 1 base from J, the junction kept 4 bases outside the gene matches. This CDR3 has 15 amino acids. CDR3 coding DNA: TGTGCCAGCAGCGACCGGGACAGGGGCACAGATACGCAGTATTTT. This gives the protein CASSDRDRGTDTQYF.

V and J are TRBV5-5 and TRBJ1-6; a weak D match, TRBD1 (5 bases). This CDR3 spans 16 amino acids. Germline V gene sequence: CDR1 SGHKS, CDR2 YYEKEE (reference sequence). With 4 bases removed from V and 5 bases from J, the gap between germline ends came to 16 bases. For the CDR3, the DNA is TGTGCCAGCAGCCTGCTGGGGGATCTTCATAATTCACCCCTCCACTTT. Translated: CASSLLGDLHNSPLHF.

The gene calls are TRBV27 and TRBJ1-4; D might be TRBD1 (5 bases). Germline CDR1 MNHEY, CDR2 SMNVEV (reference sequence). CDR3 length equals 15 residues. V shed 5 bases and J shed 4 bases, with 14 bases lying between them. The CDR3 reads CASSTSGAFNEKLFF. In DNA, the CDR3 is TGTGCCAGCAGTACATCCGGGGCCTTTAATGAAAAACTGTTTTTT.

The rearrangement links TRBV9 to TRBJ2-1, with 11 bases matching TRBD2. Germline CDR1 is SGDLS and CDR2 is YYNGEE. J lost 3 bases, V lost 2 bases, and 1 base had no gene match. The CDR3 loop spans 15 amino acids. The CDR3 region is CASSVSGGGYNEQFF. The CDR3 DNA reads as TGTGCCAGCAGCGTTAGCGGGGGGGGCTACAATGAGCAGTTCTTC.

This rearrangement joins TRBV10-1 to TRBJ2-1, with TRBD1 identical over 7 bases. Trimming cost V 7 bases and J 2 bases; bases outside gene matches: 26. Germline V gene data show CDR1 as WNHNN and CDR2 as SYGVQD (reference sequence). The CDR3 totals 21 residues. CDR3 region: CASTTPGQPVFLGQTYNEQFF. The CDR3, as DNA: TGCGCCAGCACTACCCCGGGACAGCCTGTTTTCCTCGGGCAGACCTACAATGAGCAGTTCTTC.

The gene calls are TRBV28 and TRBJ2-7; D may be TRBD1 or TRBD2 (5 bases each). Trimming took 7 bases from V and 0 from J, leaving 10 bases between them. Germline CDR1 MDHEN, CDR2 SYDVKM. This CDR3 is built from 13 residues. Written as DNA, the CDR3 is TGTGCCAGCAAATTTGGGGGCTCCTACGAGCAGTACTTC. It specifies CASKFGGSYEQYF. The complete variable domain, with remaining parts taken from reference TRBV28 and TRBJ2-7, reads DVKVTQSSRYLVKRTGEKVFLECVQDMDHENMFWYRQDPGLGLRLIYFSYDVKMKEKGDIPEGYSVSREKKERFSLILESASTNQTSMYLCASKFGGSYEQYFGPGTRLTVT.

This clone was recorded a few times. V is TRBV7-9 and J is TRBJ2-7, with unresolved D. V was cut by 3 bases and J by 5 bases, with 5 bases left in between. The CDR3 has 11 amino acids. Germline CDR1 is SEHNR and CDR2 is FQNEAQ (reference sequence). CDR3 DNA sequence: TGTGCCAGCAGCTTTTCTCACGAGCAGTACTTC. Translated, it gives CASSFSHEQYF.

The chain has TRBV4-3 and TRBJ2-1; TRBD2 agrees at 11 bases. Germline trimming cut 4 bases from V and 1 base from J; bases unmatched to any gene: 3. CDR1 and CDR2 (germline): LGHNA, YSLEER. The CDR3 covers 16 residues. Here the CDR3 reads CASSLSSGGSYNEQFF. CDR3 in DNA: TGCGCCAGCAGCCTTTCTAGCGGGGGGTCCTACAATGAGCAGTTCTTC.

The rearrangement links TRBV4-3 to TRBJ2-7, with 7 bases identical to TRBD2. CDR1 and CDR2 (germline): LGHNA, YSLEER. Germline trimming cut 1 base from V and 7 bases from J; bases unmatched to any gene: 1. The CDR3 is 12 residues long. The CDR3 protein is CASSQGAGEQYF. The CDR3 nucleotides are TGCGCCAGCAGCCAAGGAGCGGGGGAGCAGTACTTC.

This clone occurred once. The chain combines TRBV4-2 with TRBJ2-7; D may be TRBD1 or TRBD2 (7 bases each). The length of the CDR3 is 14 residues. Germline V gene data show CDR1 as LGHNA and CDR2 as YNFKEQ. The V end was cut by 2 bases, the J end by 7 bases, with 15 bases between. The CDR3 nucleotides are TGTGCCAGCAGCCAAAATGACAGGGAGGGAGAGCAGTACTTC. This encodes CASSQNDREGEQYF.

Points on this clone: A much bigger clone sits one base away, suggesting this may be a read error. The sample carries other DNA sequences with the same CDR3. The chain couples TRBV10-3 to TRBJ1-5; D gene ambiguous. V gave up 2 bases and J gave up 0 bases, with 8 bases separating them. The CDR3 length is 15 residues. From germline, CDR1 is ENHRY and CDR2 SYGVKD. This chain's CDR3 is CAISEGRNSNQPQHF. The CDR3 DNA is TGTGCCATCAGTGAGGGGAGAAATAGCAATCAGCCCCAGCATTTT.

The chain links TRBV27 to TRBJ2-5; TRBD2 agrees at 11 bases. Germline CDR1 MNHEY, CDR2 SMNVEV (reference sequence). Trimming removed 6 bases from V and 2 bases from J; junction bases left unmatched: 8. The length of the CDR3 is 16 residues. The CDR3 spells CASRPLAGARQETQYF. CDR3 nucleotide sequence: TGTGCCAGCAGACCACTAGCGGGAGCCCGACAAGAGACCCAGTACTTC.

The J gene is TRBJ1-4, the V gene TRBV14; no definite D call. Germline V CDR1 and CDR2: SGHDN, FVKESK. Trimming stripped 2 bases from V and 8 bases from J, with 3 bases between. The length of the CDR3 is 11 residues. CDR3 in amino acids: CASSQHEKLFF. CDR3 nucleotides: TGTGCCAGCAGCCAACACGAAAAACTGTTTTTT.

The genes are TRBV9 and TRBJ2-4; maybe TRBD1 (6 bases). The V end was cut by 2 bases, the J end by 7 bases, with 13 bases between. The length of the CDR3 is 14 residues. Germline values: CDR1 SGDLS, CDR2 YYNGEE. The CDR3 DNA follows: TGTGCCAGCAGCGTTGGGGGCGCAGAGAACATTCAGTACTTC. Translating gives CASSVGGAENIQYF.

This clone was seen only a few times. The rearrangement joins TRBV19 to TRBJ2-7, with D perhaps TRBD2 (7 bases). CDR3 length: 15 amino acids. V lost 4 bases and J 2 bases, leaving 15 bases between the germline ends. The germline V gene has CDR1 LNHDA and CDR2 SQIVND (reference sequence). In nucleotides, the CDR3 is TGTGCCAGTAGTACCACGGGGGGCAGCCCCTACGAGCAGTACTTC. This encodes CASSTTGGSPYEQYF.

The chain joins TRBV5-1 to TRBJ2-7; D possibly corresponds to TRBD2 (6 bases). V lost 5 bases and J 3 bases, leaving 15 bases between the germline ends. The CDR3 loop spans 14 amino acids. The germline V gene has CDR1 SGHRS and CDR2 YFSETQ. CDR3 amino acids: CASSQEGSHYEQYF. In DNA, the CDR3 is TGCGCCAGCAGTCAGGAGGGATCCCACTACGAGCAGTACTTC.